This T cell receptor beta chain originates from a study of blood T cell repertoires in COVID-19. Recruitment covered under 25 US areas and drew participants whose ages spanned about 18 to 90 years. Each participant's cohort was designated according to participant-reported clinical history. Symptom resolution, clearance, or two negative PCRs marked donors in Cohort 3 as recovered. Measured with immunoSEQ multiplex PCR; TCRdb has only the in-frame clones, and not every one. The sample contains 200,000 to 250,000 clones, 82% of which appear only once. The source material was PBMCs or T cells enriched from blood (not recorded which). This sequence was found in an older woman who had recovered from COVID-19.

CDR3 region: CASSLVSGSSGANVLTF. The CDR3 coding sequence is TGTGCCAGCAGCTTAGTAAGCGGATCCTCTGGGGCCAACGTCCTGACTTTC. V usage is TRBV7-2 and J usage is TRBJ2-6; a possible D gene is TRBD2 (5 bases). Germline lookup yields CDR1 SGHTA and CDR2 FQGNSA. The V end was cut by 1 base, the J end by 0 bases, with 10 bases between. The CDR3 spans 17 residues.